These 9 T cell receptor beta chains came from one sample sequenced in a study of OX40 agonist ivuxolimab in advanced cancers. Data came from immunoSEQ multiplex PCR; TCRdb stores just in-frame clones and leaves some out. The sample has 80,000 to 90,000 clones; about 81% are singletons. The sequenced sample was CD4+ or CD8+ T cells sorted from blood, obtained in a trial of the OX40 agonist ivuxolimab. The receptors derive from an adult with an advanced solid tumor such as melanoma, head and neck, liver or kidney cancer.

V and J are TRBV2 and TRBJ1-1; 7 nucleotides align to TRBD1. With 6 bases clipped from V and 0 bases from J, the junction kept 7 bases outside the gene matches. Germline V CDR1 and CDR2: SNHLY, FYNNEI. The CDR3 has 15 amino acids. CDR3 DNA sequence: TGTGCCAGCAGAGCGGGACAGAACATGAACACTGAAGCTTTCTTT. Amino acid sequence: CASRAGQNMNTEAFF.

This chain links TRBV19 with TRBJ1-4; D might be TRBD1 (5 bases). The CDR3 is made up of 16 amino acids. Trimming removed 5 bases at V and 0 bases at J, with 13 bases between. CDR1 is LNHDA, CDR2 SQIVND, per germline (reference sequence). DNA of the CDR3: TGTGCCAGTAGTTACCGGGGAGGGGCAACTAATGAAAAACTGTTTTTT. It is translated as CASSYRGGATNEKLFF. The whole variable domain, filled in from reference TRBV19 and TRBJ1-4, reads DGGITQSPKYLFRKEGQNVTLSCEQNLNHDAMYWYRQDPGQGLRLIYYSQIVNDFQKGDIAEGYSVSREKKESFPLTVTSAQKNPTAFYLCASSYRGGATNEKLFFGSGTQLSVL.

This chain uses TRBV5-1 with TRBJ2-6; weak D call: TRBD1 (5 bases). V was clipped by 0 bases and J by 3 bases, with 13 bases between them. Germline values: CDR1 SGHRS, CDR2 YFSETQ. The CDR3 extends over 17 amino acids. The CDR3 reads CASSLVPDTGGANVLTF. The DNA for the CDR3 is TGCGCCAGCAGCTTGGTACCGGACACAGGTGGGGCCAACGTCCTGACTTTC.

The chain employs TRBV18 and TRBJ1-1; 8 nucleotides align to TRBD1. The length of the CDR3 is 14 residues. From germline, CDR1 is KGHSH and CDR2 LQKENI. V was pared by 4 bases and J by 0 bases, with 1 base of the junction left unmatched. DNA for the CDR3: TGTGCCAGCTCACGGGACAGGATGAACACTGAAGCTTTCTTT. It codes for CASSRDRMNTEAFF.

This rearrangement joins TRBV18 to TRBJ1-1, with D possibly matching TRBD1 (5 bases). CDR1 and CDR2 from the germline V gene are KGHSH and LQKENI. The CDR3 runs 16 residues. V was pared by 3 bases and J by 0 bases, with 14 bases between. CDR3 coding DNA: TGTGCCAGCTCACCTCCGGGACTGGTCATGAACACTGAAGCTTTCTTT. Its protein is CASSPPGLVMNTEAFF.

V usage is TRBV18 and J usage is TRBJ1-5, with 8 nucleotides matching TRBD1. Germline V gene lookup returns CDR1 KGHSH and CDR2 LQKENI. This CDR3 region has 16 residues. V dropped 5 bases and J dropped 6; count of bases not matched to a gene: 12. CDR3 nucleotide sequence: TGTGCCAGCTCAAAATCAGGGGGCGAGGGTGGTCAGCCCCAGCATTTT. Translation gives CASSKSGGEGGQPQHF.

This chain joins TRBV27 and TRBJ2-3; 9 bases match TRBD1. The CDR3 contains 13 residues. In germline, CDR1 is MNHEY, CDR2 SMNVEV (reference sequence). The ends lost 10 bases at V and 6 bases at J; junction bases unmatched: 8. The CDR3 spells CATRTGASDTQYF. CDR3 sequence (DNA): TGTGCCACCCGGACAGGGGCATCGGATACGCAGTATTTT.

The chain combines TRBV9 with TRBJ1-3; no clear D gene. This CDR3 spans 15 amino acids. Germline assignment: CDR1 SGDLS and CDR2 YYNGEE. The germline V and J ends were trimmed by 4 bases and 0 bases, with 11 bases remaining between them. The CDR3 sequence is CASSPQSSSGNTIYF. As DNA, the CDR3 is TGTGCCAGCAGCCCTCAGTCAAGCTCTGGAAACACCATATATTTT. The full variable domain, its missing parts supplied by reference TRBV9 and TRBJ1-3, is DSGVTQTPKHLITATGQRVTLRCSPRSGDLSVYWYQQSLDQGLQFLIQYYNGEERAKGNILERFSAQQFPDLHSELNLSSLELGDSALYFCASSPQSSSGNTIYFGEGSWLTVV.

This clone was detected once. The genes are TRBV7-3 and TRBJ2-5; tentative D call: TRBD2 (5 bases). Germline assignment: CDR1 SGHTA and CDR2 FQGTGA. This CDR3 is built from 13 residues. Between the trimmed V and J ends, which lost 5 bases and 5 bases, there was a span of 12 bases. CDR3 loop: CASSLNGEETQYF. CDR3 DNA: TGTGCCAGCAGCCTAAATGGGGAGGAGACCCAGTACTTC.